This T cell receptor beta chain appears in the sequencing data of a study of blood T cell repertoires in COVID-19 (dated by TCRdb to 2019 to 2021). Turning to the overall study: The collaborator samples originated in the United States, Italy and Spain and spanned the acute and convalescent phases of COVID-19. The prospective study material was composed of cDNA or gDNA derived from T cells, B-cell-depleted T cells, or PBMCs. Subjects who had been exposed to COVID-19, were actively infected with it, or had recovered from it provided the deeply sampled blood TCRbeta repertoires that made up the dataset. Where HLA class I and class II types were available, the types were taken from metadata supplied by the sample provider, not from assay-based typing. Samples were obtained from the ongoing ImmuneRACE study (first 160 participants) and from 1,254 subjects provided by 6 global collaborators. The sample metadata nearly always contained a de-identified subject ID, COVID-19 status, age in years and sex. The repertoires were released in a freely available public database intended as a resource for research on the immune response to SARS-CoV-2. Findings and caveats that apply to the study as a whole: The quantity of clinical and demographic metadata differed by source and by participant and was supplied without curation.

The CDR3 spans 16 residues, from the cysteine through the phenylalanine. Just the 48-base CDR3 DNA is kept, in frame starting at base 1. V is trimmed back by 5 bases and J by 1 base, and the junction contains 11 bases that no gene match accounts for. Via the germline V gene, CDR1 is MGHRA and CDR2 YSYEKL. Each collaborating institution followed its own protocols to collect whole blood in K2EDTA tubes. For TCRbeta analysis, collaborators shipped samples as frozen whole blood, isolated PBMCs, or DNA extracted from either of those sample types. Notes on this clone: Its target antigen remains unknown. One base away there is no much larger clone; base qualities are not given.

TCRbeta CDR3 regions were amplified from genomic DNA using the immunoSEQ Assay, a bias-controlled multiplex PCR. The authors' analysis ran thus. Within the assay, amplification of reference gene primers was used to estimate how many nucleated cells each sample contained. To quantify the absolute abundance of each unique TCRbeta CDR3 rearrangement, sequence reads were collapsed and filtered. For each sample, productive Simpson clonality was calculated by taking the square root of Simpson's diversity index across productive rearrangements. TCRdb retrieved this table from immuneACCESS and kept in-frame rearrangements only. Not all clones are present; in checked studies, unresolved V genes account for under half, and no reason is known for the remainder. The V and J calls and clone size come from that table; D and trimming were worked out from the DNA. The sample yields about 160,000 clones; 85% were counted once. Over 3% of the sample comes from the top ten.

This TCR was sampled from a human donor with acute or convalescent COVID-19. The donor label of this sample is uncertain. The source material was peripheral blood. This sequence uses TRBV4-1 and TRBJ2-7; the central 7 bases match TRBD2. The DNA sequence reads TGCGCCAGCAGCGACGGGGAGGGCAGAAATTCCTACGAGCAGTACTTC. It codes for CASSDGEGRNSYEQYF.